This is a list of T cell receptor beta chains from one sample in a study of T cell responses to AZD1222 COVID-19 vaccine. Using immunoSEQ multiplex PCR, the repertoire was profiled, and TCRdb retains in-frame clones only, with some absent. The sample holds more than 80,000 clones; 90% to 95% are singletons and the top ten take around 3.2%. The specimen comprised peripheral blood, sampled 28 days after the second AZD1222 dose. All receptors come from an adult who received the AZD1222 COVID-19 vaccine. CDR3s include the opening cysteine and the closing phenylalanine or tryptophan. Each record gives: CDR3 length, V gene, J gene, CDR3 protein.

14	TRBV6-2/TRBV6-3	TRBJ2-7	CASSYRAGANEQYF
13	TRBV5-5	TRBJ1-5	CASSLELRGPQHF
16	TRBV3-1/TRBV3-2	TRBJ1-1	CASSQESNAMNTEAFF
15	TRBV5-4	TRBJ1-1	CASSLGQAGNTEAFF
16	TRBV27	TRBJ2-1	CASRGTSGGLHHEQFF
16	TRBV6-1	TRBJ2-7	CASSEALGTGSYEQYF
15	TRBV7-2	TRBJ1-6	CASSLVPGRDSPLHF
12	TRBV2	TRBJ1-6	CASSEGYSPLHF
14	TRBV7-6	TRBJ1-6	CASSFDRANSPLHF
15	TRBV18	TRBJ2-5	CASSPPAGGPETQYF
15	TRBV27	TRBJ2-7	CASSLRGTGIYEQYF
16	TRBV9	TRBJ2-1	CASSPRLAGHYNEQFF
17	TRBV21-1	TRBJ2-5	CASSKRGEGPRGETQYF
16	TRBV15	TRBJ2-3	CATSRGGTGTRIEQYF
14	TRBV2	TRBJ1-4	CASIMGQANEKLFF
15	TRBV18	TRBJ1-2	CASSDSPGTGIGYTF
15	TRBV5-1	TRBJ2-2	CASSSQPVDAGELFF
16	TRBV11-3	TRBJ1-1	CASSLVGGREFAEAFF
13	TRBV7-9	TRBJ1-3	CASNDRVPNTIYF
15	TRBV2	TRBJ2-7	CASSLTSGRIYEQYF
16	TRBV15	TRBJ1-4	CATSREGDTANEKLFF
13	TRBV11-2	TRBJ2-5	CASSSIRLETQYF
13	TRBV3-1/TRBV3-2	TRBJ2-5	CASSQEIRETQYF
14	TRBV5-4	TRBJ1-2	CASSYRVGNYGYTF
11	TRBV12-3/TRBV12-4	TRBJ1-1	CASSRRTEAFF
14	TRBV5-1	TRBJ1-1	CASSLGQGATEAFF
14	TRBV7-9	TRBJ1-1	CASSGVGGYTEAFF
14	TRBV29-1	TRBJ2-1	CSVKSGGASNEQFF
12	TRBV14	TRBJ2-7	CASSQDSYEQYF
15	TRBV25-1	TRBJ1-1	CASSVPGQGNTEAFF
15	TRBV5-1	TRBJ2-1	CASSLVGQDYNEQFF
17	TRBV15	TRBJ2-4	CATSRDQRGFAKNIQYF
14	TRBV30	TRBJ1-2	CASATDRAPWGYTF
16	TRBV7-8	TRBJ1-4	CASSTHRRATNEKLFF
16	TRBV11-3	TRBJ2-4	CASSPGTGIAKNIQYF
15	TRBV28	TRBJ1-4	CASSSGQSPNEKLFF
13	TRBV2	TRBJ1-1	CASNSEMNTEAFF
13	TRBV7-9	TRBJ1-1	CASSPQEGTEAFF
12	TRBV12-3/TRBV12-4	TRBJ1-2	CASLRSYGGYTF
15	TRBV6-1	TRBJ1-1	CASSEPGQGGTEAFF
14	TRBV6-5	TRBJ1-4	CASSYGREGEKLFF
17	TRBV12-2	TRBJ2-7	CASRHTRWSRAIYEQYF
12	TRBV6-5	TRBJ2-2	CASSYVPGELFF
12	TRBV7-9	TRBJ2-3	CASSTHPDTQYF
14	TRBV5-5	TRBJ2-1	CASSLAGLGNEQFF
11	TRBV5-4	TRBJ1-2	CASSFGAGYTF
16	TRBV28	TRBJ2-7	CASSLDASGGSYEQYF
12	TRBV2	TRBJ1-2	CASSAEYYGYTF
16	TRBV9	TRBJ2-2	CASSVGAGRVTGELFF
15	TRBV18	TRBJ1-1	CASSPDSPRGTEAFF
17	TRBV5-6	TRBJ2-7	CASSFFSGQEITYEQYF
16	TRBV10-3	TRBJ1-2	CAISESPILANYGYTF
15	TRBV10-3	TRBJ1-1	CAIRGRGAANTEAFF
16	TRBV6-2/TRBV6-3	TRBJ2-1	CASCRTGAGNYNEQFF
12	TRBV19	TRBJ1-1	CASNRGLAEAFF